These T cell receptor beta chains were read from a single sample in a study of shared clonotypes between healthy human individuals. This table comes from immunoSEQ multiplex PCR, and its TCRdb copy is limited to in-frame clones, with some not included. The sample holds fewer than 2.5 million clones; 90% to 95% are singletons and the top ten take around 0.4%. Material: naive CD4+ T cells from PBMCs. The receptors were gathered from a man aged 18 to 30 in good health. Some clones in this sample may be carry-over from other donors' samples. Both conserved end residues are part of each CDR3. Fields, in order: CDR3 length, V gene, J gene, D gene, clone size, CDR3 protein, CDR3 DNA. A D gene is named only where the DNA matches it firmly. Clone sizes are given selectively: once, few, many, or a class where the clone is expanded.

len: 16; v_gene: TRBV5-6; j_gene: TRBJ1-1; d_gene: TRBD1; abundance: NA; CDR3aa: CASSQHRGEVWTEAFF; CDR3nt: TGTGCCAGCAGCCAACACAGGGGGGAGGTATGGACTGAAGCTTTCTTT
len: 16; v_gene: TRBV28; j_gene: TRBJ2-3; d_gene: NA; abundance: NA; CDR3aa: CASSLLEEGVGDTQYF; CDR3nt: TGTGCCAGCAGCCTCCTCGAGGAGGGTGTTGGAGATACGCAGTATTTT
len: 14; v_gene: TRBV19; j_gene: TRBJ2-2; d_gene: NA; abundance: once; CDR3aa: CASSIEGIIGELFF; CDR3nt: TGTGCCAGTAGTATAGAGGGTATTATCGGGGAGCTGTTTTTT
len: 16; v_gene: TRBV27; j_gene: TRBJ1-1; d_gene: NA; abundance: NA; CDR3aa: CASSPLSALRGTEAFF; CDR3nt: TGTGCCAGCAGTCCCCTTTCGGCCCTAAGGGGCACTGAAGCTTTCTTT
len: 12; v_gene: TRBV28; j_gene: TRBJ1-5; d_gene: NA; abundance: NA; CDR3aa: CASSFLVQPQHF; CDR3nt: TGTGCCAGCAGTTTCCTAGTTCAGCCCCAGCATTTT
len: 14; v_gene: TRBV2; j_gene: TRBJ1-2; d_gene: NA; abundance: NA; CDR3aa: CASSDGRRNYGYTF; CDR3nt: TGTGCCAGCAGTGATGGTCGGAGAAACTATGGCTACACCTTC
len: 15; v_gene: TRBV6-5; j_gene: TRBJ2-5; d_gene: NA; abundance: NA; CDR3aa: CASSITGTDQETQYF; CDR3nt: TGTGCCAGCAGTATTACAGGGACCGATCAAGAGACCCAGTACTTC
len: 13; v_gene: TRBV11-2; j_gene: TRBJ2-7; d_gene: NA; abundance: NA; CDR3aa: CASSADTLREQYF; CDR3nt: TGTGCCAGCAGCGCGGACACGCTGAGGGAGCAGTACTTC
len: 13; v_gene: TRBV29-1; j_gene: TRBJ1-2; d_gene: NA; abundance: NA; CDR3aa: CSVYREMEGGYTF; CDR3nt: TGCAGCGTCTACAGGGAAATGGAGGGTGGCTACACCTTC
len: 13; v_gene: TRBV7-9; j_gene: TRBJ1-5; d_gene: NA; abundance: few; CDR3aa: CASSLGTQQPQHF; CDR3nt: TGTGCCAGCAGCTTAGGGACACAACAGCCCCAGCATTTT
len: 15; v_gene: TRBV6-5; j_gene: TRBJ1-1; d_gene: NA; abundance: few; CDR3aa: CASRNRDPGDTEAFF; CDR3nt: TGTGCCAGCAGAAACCGGGACCCGGGAGACACTGAAGCTTTCTTT
len: 13; v_gene: TRBV7-2; j_gene: TRBJ1-5; d_gene: NA; abundance: NA; CDR3aa: CASSFDSNQPQHF; CDR3nt: TGTGCCAGCAGCTTCGATAGCAATCAGCCCCAGCATTTT
len: 14; v_gene: TRBV28; j_gene: TRBJ2-5; d_gene: TRBD2; abundance: NA; CDR3aa: CASSPPGRGETQYF; CDR3nt: TGTGCCAGCAGCCCCCCCGGGAGGGGGGAGACCCAGTACTTC
len: 16; v_gene: TRBV14; j_gene: TRBJ2-7; d_gene: NA; abundance: NA; CDR3aa: CASSQDWRQGAYEQYF; CDR3nt: TGTGCCAGCAGCCAAGATTGGCGTCAGGGAGCCTACGAGCAGTACTTC
len: 15; v_gene: TRBV6-5; j_gene: TRBJ1-1; d_gene: NA; abundance: NA; CDR3aa: CASSYSVRVNTEAFF; CDR3nt: TGTGCCAGCAGTTACTCGGTCAGAGTGAACACTGAAGCTTTCTTT
len: 14; v_gene: TRBV5-1; j_gene: TRBJ2-7; d_gene: NA; abundance: NA; CDR3aa: CASSGEGVAYEQYF; CDR3nt: TGCGCCAGCAGCGGGGAAGGTGTTGCCTACGAGCAGTACTTC
len: 16; v_gene: TRBV4-2; j_gene: TRBJ2-7; d_gene: TRBD1; abundance: NA; CDR3aa: CASSQEISDRSYEQYF; CDR3nt: TGTGCCAGCAGCCAAGAAATCTCGGACAGGAGTTACGAGCAGTACTTC
len: 14; v_gene: TRBV2; j_gene: TRBJ2-2; d_gene: NA; abundance: NA; CDR3aa: CASSADRNTGELFF; CDR3nt: TGTGCCAGCAGTGCGGATCGGAACACCGGGGAGCTGTTTTTT
len: 16; v_gene: TRBV7-6; j_gene: TRBJ2-5; d_gene: TRBD2; abundance: NA; CDR3aa: CASSLGSFGLRGAQYF; CDR3nt: TGTGCCAGCAGCTTAGGATCTTTCGGGCTCCGGGGGGCCCAGTACTTC
len: 14; v_gene: TRBV6-6; j_gene: TRBJ2-1; d_gene: NA; abundance: NA; CDR3aa: CASTQDRNYNEQFF; CDR3nt: TGTGCCAGCACCCAAGATCGAAACTACAATGAGCAGTTCTTC
len: 12; v_gene: TRBV10-3; j_gene: TRBJ1-3; d_gene: NA; abundance: once; CDR3aa: CAIRGGGNTIYF; CDR3nt: TGTGCCATCAGGGGGGGTGGAAACACCATATATTTT
len: 16; v_gene: TRBV11-1; j_gene: TRBJ2-6; d_gene: NA; abundance: NA; CDR3aa: CATSRPGVSGANVLTF; CDR3nt: TGTGCCACCTCTCGCCCGGGAGTTTCTGGGGCCAACGTCCTGACTTTC
len: 15; v_gene: TRBV18; j_gene: TRBJ2-6; d_gene: NA; abundance: NA; CDR3aa: CASSPRGSGANVLTF; CDR3nt: TGTGCCAGCTCACCACGGGGATCTGGGGCCAACGTCCTGACTTTC
len: 15; v_gene: TRBV27; j_gene: TRBJ2-3; d_gene: TRBD1; abundance: NA; CDR3aa: CASSPRGQGKGSQYF; CDR3nt: TGTGCCAGCAGCCCCCGAGGACAGGGGAAAGGATCGCAGTATTTT
len: 13; v_gene: TRBV18; j_gene: TRBJ2-7; d_gene: TRBD2; abundance: NA; CDR3aa: CASTRPGGYEQYF; CDR3nt: TGTGCCAGCACACGACCGGGAGGTTACGAGCAGTACTTC
len: 16; v_gene: TRBV6-6; j_gene: TRBJ1-2; d_gene: NA; abundance: NA; CDR3aa: CASSYDRQPHNYGYTF; CDR3nt: TGTGCCAGCAGTTACGACAGGCAACCTCATAACTATGGCTACACCTTC
len: 14; v_gene: TRBV5-1; j_gene: TRBJ2-3; d_gene: NA; abundance: NA; CDR3aa: CASSLDRFPDTQYF; CDR3nt: TGCGCCAGCAGCTTGGACAGGTTCCCAGATACGCAGTATTTT
len: 16; v_gene: TRBV7-3; j_gene: TRBJ2-1; d_gene: NA; abundance: NA; CDR3aa: CASSLIGGGRYNEQFF; CDR3nt: TGTGCCAGCAGCTTAATTGGGGGAGGTCGGTACAATGAGCAGTTCTTC
len: 16; v_gene: TRBV7-8; j_gene: TRBJ1-5; d_gene: TRBD1; abundance: NA; CDR3aa: CASSLDARGLQQPQHF; CDR3nt: TGTGCCAGCAGCTTAGACGCCAGGGGGTTACAACAGCCCCAGCATTTT
len: 17; v_gene: TRBV29-1; j_gene: TRBJ2-1; d_gene: TRBD1; abundance: NA; CDR3aa: CSVGGRPGQGLRNEQFF; CDR3nt: TGCAGCGTTGGGGGGAGGCCGGGACAGGGTTTGAGAAATGAGCAGTTCTTC
len: 14; v_gene: TRBV7-2; j_gene: TRBJ1-4; d_gene: NA; abundance: NA; CDR3aa: CASTYNSGGEKLFF; CDR3nt: TGTGCCAGCACGTACAACTCCGGGGGGGAAAAACTGTTTTTT
len: 17; v_gene: TRBV7-2; j_gene: TRBJ1-1; d_gene: NA; abundance: NA; CDR3aa: CASSLAFLLAGNTEAFF; CDR3nt: TGTGCCAGCAGCTTAGCATTCCTCTTGGCTGGGAACACTGAAGCTTTCTTT
len: 17; v_gene: TRBV5-5; j_gene: TRBJ2-3; d_gene: TRBD2; abundance: NA; CDR3aa: CASSLRTSGRNTDTQYF; CDR3nt: TGTGCCAGCAGCTTGAGGACTAGCGGGAGGAACACAGATACGCAGTATTTT
len: 12; v_gene: TRBV28; j_gene: TRBJ1-2; d_gene: NA; abundance: NA; CDR3aa: CASRIPNYGYTF; CDR3nt: TGTGCCAGCAGGATCCCTAACTATGGCTACACCTTC
len: 14; v_gene: TRBV19; j_gene: TRBJ2-1; d_gene: TRBD2; abundance: NA; CDR3aa: CASSNLAGVPEQFF; CDR3nt: TGTGCCAGTAGTAACCTAGCGGGAGTTCCTGAGCAGTTCTTC
len: 11; v_gene: TRBV7-3; j_gene: TRBJ1-1; d_gene: NA; abundance: few; CDR3aa: CASSLNTEAFF; CDR3nt: TGTGCCAGCAGCCTAAACACTGAAGCTTTCTTT
len: 14; v_gene: TRBV4-3; j_gene: TRBJ2-5; d_gene: NA; abundance: NA; CDR3aa: CASSRGRGQETQYF; CDR3nt: TGCGCCAGCAGCCGCGGCAGGGGCCAAGAGACCCAGTACTTC
len: 14; v_gene: TRBV6-5; j_gene: TRBJ1-6; d_gene: NA; abundance: NA; CDR3aa: CASSINRARLHLHF; CDR3nt: TGTGCCAGCAGTATTAACAGGGCCCGCCTTCACCTCCACTTT
len: 12; v_gene: TRBV2; j_gene: TRBJ2-1; d_gene: NA; abundance: NA; CDR3aa: CASSEGLARQFF; CDR3nt: TGTGCCAGCAGTGAAGGACTGGCTCGGCAGTTCTTC
len: 14; v_gene: TRBV2; j_gene: TRBJ1-4; d_gene: NA; abundance: NA; CDR3aa: CASSEGGANEKLFF; CDR3nt: TGTGCCAGCAGTGAGGGGGGGGCTAATGAAAAACTGTTTTTT
len: 11; v_gene: TRBV6-6; j_gene: TRBJ1-1; d_gene: TRBD1; abundance: once; CDR3aa: CASERGPEAFF; CDR3nt: TGTGCCAGCGAGAGGGGGCCTGAAGCTTTCTTT
len: 12; v_gene: TRBV28; j_gene: TRBJ1-2; d_gene: NA; abundance: NA; CDR3aa: CASSLVRYGYTF; CDR3nt: TGTGCCAGCAGTTTAGTGAGGTATGGCTACACCTTC
len: 15; v_gene: TRBV6-5; j_gene: TRBJ1-6; d_gene: TRBD1; abundance: NA; CDR3aa: CASSYSGTDNSPLHF; CDR3nt: TGTGCCAGCAGTTACTCCGGGACAGATAATTCACCCCTCCACTTT
len: 15; v_gene: TRBV5-1; j_gene: TRBJ2-5; d_gene: TRBD2; abundance: NA; CDR3aa: CASSLGAGEGETQYF; CDR3nt: TGCGCCAGCAGCTTGGGAGCGGGAGAGGGGGAGACCCAGTACTTC
len: 15; v_gene: TRBV7-2; j_gene: TRBJ2-1; d_gene: NA; abundance: NA; CDR3aa: CASSLAGGGRKEQFF; CDR3nt: TGTGCCAGCAGCTTAGCGGGAGGGGGTCGTAAGGAGCAGTTCTTC
len: 15; v_gene: TRBV5-4; j_gene: TRBJ2-7; d_gene: NA; abundance: once; CDR3aa: CASSRDSTSSYEQYF; CDR3nt: TGTGCCAGCAGCCGGGACTCAACGAGCTCCTACGAGCAGTACTTC
len: 13; v_gene: TRBV2; j_gene: TRBJ1-2; d_gene: TRBD1; abundance: NA; CDR3aa: CASSGGQIAGYTF; CDR3nt: TGTGCCAGCAGTGGGGGACAGATTGCTGGCTACACCTTC
len: 14; v_gene: TRBV7-9; j_gene: TRBJ1-4; d_gene: TRBD1; abundance: NA; CDR3aa: CASRLTGVGEKLFF; CDR3nt: TGTGCCAGCAGACTGACAGGGGTCGGTGAAAAACTGTTTTTT
len: 16; v_gene: TRBV4-2; j_gene: TRBJ2-3; d_gene: TRBD1; abundance: NA; CDR3aa: CASSQGNRGLLDTQYF; CDR3nt: TGTGCCAGCAGCCAAGGCAACAGGGGGCTGTTGGATACGCAGTATTTT
len: 16; v_gene: TRBV11-1; j_gene: TRBJ2-1; d_gene: TRBD2; abundance: NA; CDR3aa: CASRSWASGSENEQFF; CDR3nt: TGTGCCAGCAGGTCATGGGCTAGCGGGAGTGAGAATGAGCAGTTCTTC
len: 12; v_gene: TRBV27; j_gene: TRBJ2-2; d_gene: NA; abundance: once; CDR3aa: CASGLNTGELFF; CDR3nt: TGTGCCAGCGGGCTGAACACCGGGGAGCTGTTTTTT
len: 16; v_gene: TRBV7-2; j_gene: TRBJ2-5; d_gene: NA; abundance: once; CDR3aa: CASSFDLGGIRETQYF; CDR3nt: TGTGCCAGCAGCTTCGACTTGGGTGGTATCCGGGAGACCCAGTACTTC